A single sample is the source of the 23 T cell receptor beta chains below, sequenced in a study of T-cell reconstitution after alpha-beta-depleted transplantation in children. The TCRbeta library was prepared with unique molecular identifiers. TCRdb reanalysed the PCR reads using MiXCR and keeps one entry per CDR3 protein. The sample holds about 610,000 distinct CDR3 sequences, 20% to 30% seen once. The starting material was PBMCs, obtained before TCRalphabeta/CD19-depleted stem cell transplant. The receptors derive from a boy less than two years old with Wiskott-Aldrich syndrome, due to receive a stem cell transplant.

In this sample, this clonotype turned up a few times. This sequence joins TRBV29-1 and TRBJ1-1, with D unresolved. Germline V CDR1 and CDR2: SQVTM, ANQGSEA. V was trimmed by 3 bases and J by 5 bases, leaving 10 bases between them. The CDR3 totals 12 residues. The DNA of the CDR3 is TGCAGCGTTGAGGGGTTTGGGACTGAAGCTTTCTTT. Translating it yields CSVEGFGTEAFF.

The chain has TRBV5-1 and TRBJ2-3; D is undetermined. The germline gives CDR1 SGHRS, CDR2 YFSETQ. This CDR3 is 15 amino acids long. V was cut by 5 bases and J by 1 base, with 14 bases left in between. The CDR3 is CASSPLLPRTDTQYF. In DNA, the CDR3 is TGCGCCAGCAGTCCCCTATTACCCCGCACAGATACGCAGTATTTT.

The rearrangement links TRBV28 to TRBJ2-7; TRBD2 might be the D (6 bases). V was pared by 9 bases and J by 3 bases, with 18 bases between. Per the germline V gene, CDR1 is MDHEN and CDR2 is SYDVKM. This CDR3 is built from 14 residues. In nucleotides, the CDR3 is TGTGCCAGTAACCATTTCGGGGGTGGCTACGAGCAGTACTTC. Its translation: CASNHFGGGYEQYF.

This clonotype was picked up a small number of times. CDR3: CSASLSASAYGYTF. The CDR3 coding sequence is TGCAGTGCTAGTCTCTCTGCGTCAGCGTATGGCTACACCTTC. V usage is TRBV20-1 and J usage is TRBJ1-2, with D uncertain. This CDR3 region has 14 residues. Germline V gene data show CDR1 as DFQATT and CDR2 as SNEGSKA (reference sequence). Trimming cost V 3 bases and J 5 bases, with 16 bases left between them.

The chain has TRBV5-1 and TRBJ2-2; possible D gene TRBD2, 6 bases. Germline assignment: CDR1 SGHRS and CDR2 YFSETQ. The V end lost 2 bases, the J end lost 5 bases, and 13 bases lay between the germline ends. The CDR3 extends over 15 amino acids. The CDR3 nucleotides read TGCGCCAGCAGCTTCGAGGGAGGAGAAACCGGGGAGCTGTTTTTT. Encoded protein: CASSFEGGETGELFF. Drawing the rest from reference TRBV5-1 and TRBJ2-2, the complete variable domain is KAGVTQTPRYLIKTRGQQVTLSCSPISGHRSVSWYQQTPGQGLQFLFEYFSETQRNKGNFPGRFSGRQFSNSRSEMNVSTLELGDSALYLCASSFEGGETGELFFGEGSRLTVL.

The V call is TRBV7-9, the J call TRBJ2-7; D perhaps matches TRBD2 (5 bases). The CDR3 length is 15 residues. Trimming pared 1 base from V and 1 base from J, leaving 11 bases between. CDR1 is SEHNR and CDR2 is FQNEAQ in the germline V gene (reference sequence). DNA of the CDR3: TGTGCCAGCAGCTTAGAACGGCTAGCTTCCTACGAGCAGTACTTC. This encodes CASSLERLASYEQYF. Looking up the rest from reference TRBV7-9 and TRBJ2-7 gives the full variable domain: DTGVSQNPRHKITKRGQNVTFRCDPISEHNRLYWYRQTLGQGPEFLTYFQNEAQLEKSRLLSDRFSAERPKGSFSTLEIQRTEQGDSAMYLCASSLERLASYEQYFGPGTRLTVT.

The chain combines TRBV27 with TRBJ2-1; 14 positions match TRBD2. V trimming: 5 bases; J trimming: 6 bases; junction bases outside the gene matches: 6. This CDR3 spans 16 amino acids. CDR1 and CDR2 (germline): MNHEY, SMNVEV (reference sequence). CDR3 protein: CASSARLAGGVNEQFF. The CDR3 region has the DNA TGTGCCAGCAGTGCCAGACTAGCGGGAGGGGTCAATGAGCAGTTCTTC.

This chain joins TRBV2 and TRBJ2-1; 14 bases are shared with TRBD2. V shed 4 bases, J shed 5 bases, and the junction held 4 bases outside the gene matches. This CDR3 region has 16 residues. The V gene's germline CDR1 is SNHLY and CDR2 FYNNEI. CDR3 amino acids: CASSGTSGRPNNEQFF. For the CDR3, the DNA is TGTGCCAGCAGTGGGACTAGCGGGAGGCCAAACAATGAGCAGTTCTTC.

This clonotype was observed a few times. The rearrangement joins TRBV18 to TRBJ1-3; D gene ambiguous. V was shortened by 5 bases and J by 0 bases, with 11 bases between the two germline ends. The CDR3 runs 15 residues. The germline gives CDR1 KGHSH, CDR2 LQKENI. CDR3 DNA sequence: TGTGCCAGCTCATCATTGGGAGGCTCTGGAAACACCATATATTTT. It codes for CASSSLGGSGNTIYF.

This clonotype came up a few times. The chain couples TRBV29-1 to TRBJ2-1, with D possibly TRBD1 on 6 matching bases. Trimming shortened V by 2 bases and J by 3 bases, and 14 bases separated the two germline ends. The CDR3 is 15 amino acids. The germline V gene encodes CDR1 SQVTM and CDR2 ANQGSEA. CDR3 residues: CSVESRGHLYNEQFF. Written as DNA, the CDR3 is TGCAGCGTTGAATCGAGGGGACATCTCTACAATGAGCAGTTCTTC.

This clonotype was picked up one time. This chain connects TRBV10-3 to TRBJ2-2; D perhaps matches TRBD1 (6 bases). Per the germline V gene, CDR1 is ENHRY and CDR2 is SYGVKD. Trimming pared 5 bases from V and 5 bases from J, leaving 6 bases between. The CDR3 contains 12 residues. CDR3 nucleotide sequence: TGTGCCATCAGTACAGGGACCGGGGAGCTGTTTTTT. Protein: CAISTGTGELFF.

This clonotype was seen only a few times. This chain uses TRBV24-1 with TRBJ2-5, with D perhaps matching TRBD1 (5 bases). Germline CDR1 reads KGHDR; CDR2 reads SFDVKD. The CDR3 runs 16 residues. The V and J ends lost 3 bases and 5 bases respectively, with 18 bases between them. CDR3 loop: CATSDPSTGAGETQYF. DNA of the CDR3: TGTGCCACCAGTGATCCCAGTACTGGGGCCGGGGAGACCCAGTACTTC.

This clonotype was recorded a few times. The chain recombines TRBV7-2 with TRBJ1-1; TRBD1 matches at 8 bases. The CDR3 loop spans 15 amino acids. J was trimmed by 4 bases and V by 3 bases; bases with no gene match: 7. The germline V gene encodes CDR1 SGHTA and CDR2 FQGNSA. The CDR3 DNA is TGTGCCAGCAGCTTGGGCAGGGGGCTGCGCACTGAAGCTTTCTTT. Its translation is CASSLGRGLRTEAFF.

The V and J genes are TRBV6-2 or TRBV6-3 and TRBJ1-5; 7 bases fit TRBD1. Germline V gives CDR1 MNHEY, CDR2 SVGEGT. The CDR3 totals 15 residues. J lost 4 bases, V lost 1 base, and 4 bases had no gene match. CDR3 sequence reads: CASSYWDRINQPQHF. The CDR3 bases are TGTGCCAGCAGTTACTGGGACAGAATTAATCAGCCCCAGCATTTT.

This clonotype was observed a handful of times. The chain employs TRBV12-3 or TRBV12-4 and TRBJ2-1, with TRBD2 as a possible D gene (6 bases). The CDR3 consists of 12 residues. The V end lost 5 bases, the J end lost 11 bases, and 13 bases lay between the germline ends. The CDR3: CASSPGTSQQFF. CDR3 nucleotide sequence: TGTGCCAGCAGTCCAGGGACTTCGCAGCAGTTCTTC.

This clonotype was seen a few times. This rearrangement joins TRBV7-2 to TRBJ2-1; 9 positions agree with TRBD2. Germline V gene sequence: CDR1 SGHTA, CDR2 FQGNSA. V shed 0 bases, J shed 5 bases, and the junction held 2 bases outside the gene matches. This CDR3 is 15 amino acids long. CDR3 in DNA: TGTGCCAGCAGCTTAGCCAGCGGGAGGAACAATGAGCAGTTCTTC. As protein: CASSLASGRNNEQFF.

V and J are TRBV20-1 and TRBJ2-1, with a tentative D call TRBD1 (6 bases). The ends were cut back, 3 bases at V and 2 bases at J, with 20 bases in the middle. This CDR3 comprises 17 residues. Per the germline V gene, CDR1 is DFQATT and CDR2 is SNEGSKA (reference sequence). This CDR3 is CSASYLWGKGAYNEQFF. The CDR3 coding sequence is TGCAGTGCTAGTTATCTTTGGGGGAAGGGGGCCTACAATGAGCAGTTCTTC.

This clonotype was seen only a few times. This chain links TRBV5-1 with TRBJ2-5, with D maybe TRBD2 (6 bases). This CDR3 region has 16 residues. The germline V and J ends were trimmed by 0 bases and 2 bases, with 14 bases remaining between them. Germline V CDR1 and CDR2: SGHRS, YFSETQ. The CDR3 DNA follows: TGCGCCAGCAGCTTGGAAGGCCAGCGGGCGCAAGAGACCCAGTACTTC. It specifies CASSLEGQRAQETQYF.

There are a few counts of this clonotype. The chain combines TRBV24-1 with TRBJ2-7, with 9 positions matching TRBD1. V trimming: 10 bases; J trimming: 3 bases; junction bases outside the gene matches: 3. CDR1 is KGHDR, CDR2 SFDVKD, per germline. The CDR3 sequence is 12 residues long. CDR3 protein: CATRGQGYEQYF. The DNA for the CDR3 is TGTGCCACTCGGGGACAGGGCTACGAGCAGTACTTC.

The chain couples TRBV15 to TRBJ2-3; D is unclear. The CDR3 loop spans 14 amino acids. Germline assignment: CDR1 LNHNV and CDR2 YYDKDF (reference sequence). V was clipped by 3 bases and J by 0 bases, with 7 bases between them. The CDR3 DNA is TGTGCCACCAGCAGGGACGAAAGCACAGATACGCAGTATTTT. Residues: CATSRDESTDTQYF.

The genes are TRBV10-3 and TRBJ2-7, with TRBD1 matching over 10 bases. Germline loops: CDR1 ENHRY, CDR2 SYGVKD. V lost 5 bases to trimming and J lost 7 bases; unmatched junction nucleotides: 8. The CDR3 contains 14 residues. The CDR3 here is CAISRDRGEGEQYF. Here the CDR3 DNA reads TGTGCCATCAGTAGGGACAGGGGAGAGGGAGAGCAGTACTTC.

This clonotype has only a few counts. This chain connects TRBV20-1 to TRBJ2-7; tentatively, D is TRBD1 (5 bases). The CDR3 is made up of 12 amino acids. Germline V gene lookup returns CDR1 DFQATT and CDR2 SNEGSKA (reference sequence). The ends were cut back, 0 bases at V and 5 bases at J, with 8 bases in the middle. CDR3 amino acids: CSARDSGHEQYF. CDR3 in DNA: TGCAGTGCTAGAGATTCAGGGCACGAGCAGTACTTC.

The V call is TRBV4-1, the J call TRBJ2-3, with 7 bases that match TRBD2. The CDR3 extends over 16 amino acids. Germline V lookup: CDR1 MGHRA, CDR2 YSYEKL. V dropped 1 base and J dropped 3; count of bases not matched to a gene: 7. DNA for the CDR3: TGCGCCAGCAGCCAAGGACCGGGAGCGGGAACAGATACGCAGTATTTT. Protein sequence: CASSQGPGAGTDTQYF.